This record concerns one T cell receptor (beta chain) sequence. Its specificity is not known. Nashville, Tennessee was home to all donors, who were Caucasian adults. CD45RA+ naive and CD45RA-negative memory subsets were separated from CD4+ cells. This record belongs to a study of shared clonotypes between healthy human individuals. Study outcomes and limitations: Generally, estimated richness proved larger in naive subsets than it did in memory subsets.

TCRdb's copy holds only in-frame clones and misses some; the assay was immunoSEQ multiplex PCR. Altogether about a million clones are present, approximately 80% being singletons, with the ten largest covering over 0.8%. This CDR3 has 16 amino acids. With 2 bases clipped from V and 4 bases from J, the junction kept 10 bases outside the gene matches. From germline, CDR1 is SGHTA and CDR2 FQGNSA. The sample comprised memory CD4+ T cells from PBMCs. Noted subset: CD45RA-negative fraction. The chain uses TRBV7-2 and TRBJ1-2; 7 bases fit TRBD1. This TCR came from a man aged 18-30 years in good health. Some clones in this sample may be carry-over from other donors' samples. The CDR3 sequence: CASSLSLRQGSYGYTF. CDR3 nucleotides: TGTGCCAGCAGCTTAAGTCTTAGACAGGGCAGCTATGGCTACACCTTC.